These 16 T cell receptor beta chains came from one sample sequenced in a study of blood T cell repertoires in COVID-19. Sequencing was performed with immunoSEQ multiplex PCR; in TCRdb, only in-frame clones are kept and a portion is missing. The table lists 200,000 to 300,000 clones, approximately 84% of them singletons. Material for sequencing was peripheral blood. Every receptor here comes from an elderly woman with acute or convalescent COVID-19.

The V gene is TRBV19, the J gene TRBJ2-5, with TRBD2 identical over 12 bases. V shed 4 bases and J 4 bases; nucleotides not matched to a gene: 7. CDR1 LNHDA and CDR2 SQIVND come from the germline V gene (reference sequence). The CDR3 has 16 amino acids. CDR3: CASSSLLAGGGETQYF. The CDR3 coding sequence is TGTGCCAGTAGTAGCCTACTAGCGGGAGGTGGAGAGACCCAGTACTTC.

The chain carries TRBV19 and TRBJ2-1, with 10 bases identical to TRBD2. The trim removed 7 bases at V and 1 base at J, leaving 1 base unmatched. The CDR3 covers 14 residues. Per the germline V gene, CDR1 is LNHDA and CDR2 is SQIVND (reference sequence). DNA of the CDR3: TGTGCCAGTACACTAGCGGGGTCCTACAATGAGCAGTTCTTC. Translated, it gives CASTLAGSYNEQFF. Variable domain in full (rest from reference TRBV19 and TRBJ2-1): DGGITQSPKYLFRKEGQNVTLSCEQNLNHDAMYWYRQDPGQGLRLIYYSQIVNDFQKGDIAEGYSVSREKKESFPLTVTSAQKNPTAFYLCASTLAGSYNEQFFGPGTRLTVL.

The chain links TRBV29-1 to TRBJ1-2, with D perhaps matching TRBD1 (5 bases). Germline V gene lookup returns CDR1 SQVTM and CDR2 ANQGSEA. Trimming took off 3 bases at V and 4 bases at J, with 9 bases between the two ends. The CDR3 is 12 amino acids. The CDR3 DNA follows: TGCAGCGTTGATAACAGGCCCTATGGCTACACCTTC. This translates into CSVDNRPYGYTF.

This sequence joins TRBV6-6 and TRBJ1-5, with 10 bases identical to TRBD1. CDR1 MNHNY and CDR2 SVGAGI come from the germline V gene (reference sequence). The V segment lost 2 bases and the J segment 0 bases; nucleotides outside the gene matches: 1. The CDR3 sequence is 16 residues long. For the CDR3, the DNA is TGTGCCAGCAGTTACGGACAGGGGGGTAGCAATCAGCCCCAGCATTTT. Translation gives CASSYGQGGSNQPQHF.

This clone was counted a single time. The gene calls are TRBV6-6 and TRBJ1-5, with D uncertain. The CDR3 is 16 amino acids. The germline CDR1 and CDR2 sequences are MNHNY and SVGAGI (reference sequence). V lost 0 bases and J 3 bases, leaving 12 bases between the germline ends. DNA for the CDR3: TGTGCCAGCAGTTACTCTGGCAGGACTTTCAATCAGCCCCAGCATTTT. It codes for CASSYSGRTFNQPQHF.

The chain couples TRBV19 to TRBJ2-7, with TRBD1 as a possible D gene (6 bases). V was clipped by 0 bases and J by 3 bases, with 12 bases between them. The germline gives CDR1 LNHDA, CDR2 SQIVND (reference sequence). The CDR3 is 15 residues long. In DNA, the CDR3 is TGTGCCAGTAGTATAGATCTGGTCAGGGGCTACGAGCAGTACTTC. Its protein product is CASSIDLVRGYEQYF. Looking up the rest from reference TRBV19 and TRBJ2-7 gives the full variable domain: DGGITQSPKYLFRKEGQNVTLSCEQNLNHDAMYWYRQDPGQGLRLIYYSQIVNDFQKGDIAEGYSVSREKKESFPLTVTSAQKNPTAFYLCASSIDLVRGYEQYFGPGTRLTVT.

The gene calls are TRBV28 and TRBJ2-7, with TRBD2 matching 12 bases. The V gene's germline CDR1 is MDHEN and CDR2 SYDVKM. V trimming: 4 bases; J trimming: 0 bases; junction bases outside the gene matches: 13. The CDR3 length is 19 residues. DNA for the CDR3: TGTGCCAGCAGTTCGAACCCCGGACTAGCGGGAACAAGCTCCTACGAGCAGTACTTC. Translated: CASSSNPGLAGTSSYEQYF. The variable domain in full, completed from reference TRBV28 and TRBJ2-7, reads DVKVTQSSRYLVKRTGEKVFLECVQDMDHENMFWYRQDPGLGLRLIYFSYDVKMKEKGDIPEGYSVSREKKERFSLILESASTNQTSMYLCASSSNPGLAGTSSYEQYFGPGTRLTVT.

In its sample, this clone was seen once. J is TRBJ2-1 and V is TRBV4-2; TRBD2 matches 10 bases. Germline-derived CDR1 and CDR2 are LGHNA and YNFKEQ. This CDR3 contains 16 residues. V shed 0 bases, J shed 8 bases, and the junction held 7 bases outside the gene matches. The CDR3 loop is CASSQDGAGGPYEQFF. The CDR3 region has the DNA TGTGCCAGCAGCCAAGACGGAGCGGGAGGGCCCTATGAGCAGTTCTTC.

CDR3 sequence reads: CASSQRGASRETQYF. The CDR3 DNA follows: TGTGCCAGCAGCCAAAGGGGCGCGAGTAGAGAGACCCAGTACTTC. This chain connects TRBV7-2 to TRBJ2-5; D may be TRBD1 (5 bases). V was pared by 5 bases and J by 4 bases, with 17 bases between. CDR3 length: 15 amino acids. Germline loops: CDR1 SGHTA, CDR2 FQGNSA.

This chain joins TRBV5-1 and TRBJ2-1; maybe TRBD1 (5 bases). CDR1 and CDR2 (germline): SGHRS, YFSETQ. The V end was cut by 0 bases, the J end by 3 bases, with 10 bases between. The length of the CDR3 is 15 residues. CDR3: CASSLEGLGYNEQFF. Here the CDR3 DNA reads TGCGCCAGCAGCTTGGAGGGGCTAGGCTACAATGAGCAGTTCTTC.

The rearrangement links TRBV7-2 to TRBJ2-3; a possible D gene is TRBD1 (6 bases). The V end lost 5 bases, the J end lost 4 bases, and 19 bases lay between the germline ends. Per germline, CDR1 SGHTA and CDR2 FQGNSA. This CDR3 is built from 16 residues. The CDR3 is CASSVQGTRTADTQYF. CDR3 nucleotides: TGTGCCAGCAGCGTGCAAGGGACACGTACAGCAGATACGCAGTATTTT.

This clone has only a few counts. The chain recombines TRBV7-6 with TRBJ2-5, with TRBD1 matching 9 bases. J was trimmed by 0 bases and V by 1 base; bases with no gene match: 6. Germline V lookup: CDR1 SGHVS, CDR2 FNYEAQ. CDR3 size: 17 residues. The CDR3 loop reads CASSLVSGQGYQETQYF. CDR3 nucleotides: TGTGCCAGCAGCTTAGTTTCCGGACAGGGGTACCAAGAGACCCAGTACTTC.

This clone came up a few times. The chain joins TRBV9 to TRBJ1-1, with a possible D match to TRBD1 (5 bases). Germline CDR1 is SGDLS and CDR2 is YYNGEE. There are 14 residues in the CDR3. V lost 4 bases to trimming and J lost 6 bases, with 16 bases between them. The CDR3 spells CASSPLKGTAEAFF. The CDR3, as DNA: TGTGCCAGCAGCCCATTGAAGGGGACTGCTGAAGCTTTCTTT.

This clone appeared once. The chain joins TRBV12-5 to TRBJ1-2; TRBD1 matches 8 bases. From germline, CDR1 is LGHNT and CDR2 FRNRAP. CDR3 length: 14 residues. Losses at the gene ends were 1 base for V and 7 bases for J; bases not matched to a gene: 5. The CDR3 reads CASGLAGGASGYTF. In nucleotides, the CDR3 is TGTGCTAGTGGTTTGGCAGGGGGCGCAAGTGGCTACACCTTC.

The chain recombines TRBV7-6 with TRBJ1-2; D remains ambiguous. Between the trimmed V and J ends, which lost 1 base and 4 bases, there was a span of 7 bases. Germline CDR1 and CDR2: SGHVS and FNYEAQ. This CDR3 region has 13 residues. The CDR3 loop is CASSLGPSYGYTF. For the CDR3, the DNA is TGTGCCAGCAGCTTAGGTCCTAGCTATGGCTACACCTTC.

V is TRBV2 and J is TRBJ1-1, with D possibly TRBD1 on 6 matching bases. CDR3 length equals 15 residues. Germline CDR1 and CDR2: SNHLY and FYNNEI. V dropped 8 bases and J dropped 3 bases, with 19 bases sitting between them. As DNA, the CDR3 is TGTGCCAGCGCGGGGGACACCAACAAATACACTGAAGCTTTCTTT. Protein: CASAGDTNKYTEAFF.